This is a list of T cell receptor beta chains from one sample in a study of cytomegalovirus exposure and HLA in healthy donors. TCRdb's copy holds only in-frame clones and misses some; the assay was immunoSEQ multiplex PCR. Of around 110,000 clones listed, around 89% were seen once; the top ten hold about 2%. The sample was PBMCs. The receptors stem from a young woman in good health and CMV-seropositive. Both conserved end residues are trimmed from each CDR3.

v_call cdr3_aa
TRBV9 ASSVGGESGELF
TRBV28 ASSFPGTSGEY
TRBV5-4 ASSLGGGQGNEKLF
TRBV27 ASSLSGQGNGYT
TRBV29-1 SAHLQGSGYT
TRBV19 ASSMGDRGFSPLH
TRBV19 ASSIAGKAYNYGYT
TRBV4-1 ASSQESRDRGRRETQY
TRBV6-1 ASRGDRNSPLH
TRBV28 ASRHGSSYEQY
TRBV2 ASVPGLAGGPGELF
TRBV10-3 AISESDRYYGYT
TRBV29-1 SVEDPWGRGNRTDTQY
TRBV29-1 SVEAGEGELF
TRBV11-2 ASSTVGTGNTEAF